A selection of T cell receptor beta chains follows, all from one sample in a study of blood T cell repertoires in COVID-19. Assay used: immunoSEQ multiplex PCR; TCRdb lists only in-frame clones, some missing. The sample records 110,000 or so clones, approximately 80% being singletons. The sample consisted of peripheral blood. The receptors derive from a human donor in a cohort sampled during active COVID-19. CDR3s include the opening cysteine and the closing phenylalanine or tryptophan. D genes are given only for firm matches. Clone size is given for some rows only: seen once, a few or many times, or a class if the clone is expanded.

clone size	D gene	V gene	J gene	CDR3 DNA	CDR3 protein
.	.	TRBV6-1	TRBJ1-4	TGTGCCAGCAGTGAAAATCACCACTGGAATGAAAAACTGTTTTTT	CASSENHHWNEKLFF
.	.	TRBV23-1	TRBJ2-5	TGCGCCAGCAGTCAAATCCCGATAGGATTCGGGAGAAGCCGACAAGAGACCCAGTACTTC	CASSQIPIGFGRSRQETQYF
.	.	TRBV30	TRBJ2-7	TGTGCCTGGAGTAGCAACTCCTACGAGCAGTACTTC	CAWSSNSYEQYF
.	.	TRBV7-9	TRBJ1-1	TGTGCCAGCAGCTTAGTAGGTCAGGGCTATGAAGCTTTCTTT	CASSLVGQGYEAFF
.	.	TRBV12-3/TRBV12-4	TRBJ1-4	TGTGCCAGCAGTTTCGGGGAAGAACTGTTTTTT	CASSFGEELFF
.	TRBD2	TRBV7-7	TRBJ2-5	TGTGCTAGCAGCCCCTTGGGTAGCGGGGGGCAAGAGACCCAGTACTTC	CASSPLGSGGQETQYF
few	.	TRBV4-1	TRBJ2-7	TGCGCCAGCAGCCAAGGCGCGGGGACCGACGAGCAGTACTTC	CASSQGAGTDEQYF
.	.	TRBV21-1	TRBJ2-7	TGTGCCAGCAGCAAAAAAGACAGGGAAATGTGGGAGCAGTACTTC	CASSKKDREMWEQYF
once	TRBD2	TRBV24-1	TRBJ2-5	TGTGCCACCAGTGACCCAGGGACTAGCGGGGGGTCGATTGAGACCCAGTACTTC	CATSDPGTSGGSIETQYF
.	.	TRBV7-9	TRBJ2-6	TGTGCCAGCAGGAGAGGGGACATCCTCCTCTCTGGGGCCAACGTCCTGACTTTC	CASRRGDILLSGANVLTF
few	.	TRBV2	TRBJ2-2	TGTGCCAGCAGTCCCGCGGAGGGAGGGGAGCTGTTTTTT	CASSPAEGGELFF
.	TRBD1	TRBV29-1	TRBJ2-7	TGCAGCGCCGCCGGGACAGACTCCTACGAGCAGTACTTC	CSAAGTDSYEQYF
.	.	TRBV6-5	TRBJ1-6	TGTGCCAGCAGGACAAAGACAGGCCCTCCAGGACCCCTCCACTTT	CASRTKTGPPGPLHF
few	.	TRBV6-1	TRBJ1-5	TGTGCCAGCAGTGAAGCGCGTCCGGGGAATCAGCCCCAGCATTTT	CASSEARPGNQPQHF
.	.	TRBV2	TRBJ2-7	TGTGCCAGCAGTGGGGCCAGGGATTACGAGCAGTACTTC	CASSGARDYEQYF
.	.	TRBV18	TRBJ2-7	TGTGCCAGCTCACCACCCGCGAGCTCCTACGAGCAGTACTTC	CASSPPASSYEQYF
.	.	TRBV25-1	TRBJ2-7	TGTGCCAGCAGTGAATCAGTAACCCACGCCTACGAGCAGTACTTC	CASSESVTHAYEQYF
.	TRBD1	TRBV12-3/TRBV12-4	TRBJ2-7	TGTGCCAGCAGCACGACAGGGTCCTACGAGCAGTACTTC	CASSTTGSYEQYF
few	.	TRBV6-5	TRBJ2-7	TGTGCCAGCAGTTACACCCTGGGTAGACACTACGAGCAGTACTTC	CASSYTLGRHYEQYF
.	.	TRBV11-3	TRBJ1-2	TGTGCCAGCAGCTTAGAACCAGGAAGGTATGGCTACACCTTC	CASSLEPGRYGYTF
.	TRBD2	TRBV4-1	TRBJ2-7	TGCGCCAGCAGCTACCGCGGGGGGGGCAACGAGCAGTACTTC	CASSYRGGGNEQYF
.	.	TRBV4-1	TRBJ1-6	TGCGCCAGCAGCCGCCAGACAAGCTCCTATAATTCACCCCTCCACTTT	CASSRQTSSYNSPLHF
.	.	TRBV5-1	TRBJ2-2	TGCGCCAGCAGCTTGAGGACAGCCGCGAACACCGGGGAGCTGTTTTTT	CASSLRTAANTGELFF
.	TRBD1	TRBV5-8	TRBJ2-7	TGTGCCAGCAACGACGGACAGGGGGCTAGTGAGCAGTACTTC	CASNDGQGASEQYF